A single sample is the source of the 11 T cell receptor beta chains below, sequenced in a study of blood T cell repertoires in COVID-19. Sequenced by immunoSEQ multiplex PCR; TCRdb stores in-frame clones only, minus some. This sample carries roughly 350,000 clones, more than 90% of them seen once, and the ten largest clones take 18%. Sequencing used PBMCs or T cells enriched from blood (not recorded which). The receptors here all came from a woman aged 25 to 45 who had recovered from COVID-19.

This clone was detected once. This chain uses TRBV7-2 with TRBJ2-3; 8 nucleotides line up with TRBD1. The CDR3 covers 14 residues. CDR1 is SGHTA, CDR2 FQGNSA, per germline. Trimming removed 1 base from V and 6 bases from J; junction bases left unmatched: 3. CDR3 sequence reads: CASSLGTGYDTQYF. The CDR3 DNA reads TGTGCCAGCAGCTTAGGGACAGGGTACGATACGCAGTATTTT.

The V and J genes are TRBV4-1 and TRBJ1-2; D gene uncertain. Germline CDR1 and CDR2: MGHRA and YSYEKL. This CDR3 has 15 amino acids. Trimming cost V 0 bases and J 4 bases, with 12 bases left between them. CDR3 in amino acids: CASSQEAGSLYGYTF. For the CDR3, the DNA is TGCGCCAGCAGCCAAGAAGCAGGAAGCCTCTATGGCTACACCTTC.

CDR3 nucleotide sequence: TGCGCCAGCAGCTTGTTAGCGGGTCAAGGTGGGGATACGCAGTATTTT. Translating gives CASSLLAGQGGDTQYF. The V gene is TRBV5-1, the J gene TRBJ2-3; TRBD2 agrees at 7 bases. J was trimmed by 6 bases and V by 1 base; bases with no gene match: 11. The CDR3 extends over 16 amino acids. CDR1 is SGHRS, CDR2 YFSETQ, per germline.

The rearrangement uses TRBV5-5 and TRBJ1-1; D not resolved. Trimming left V 4 bases short and J 1 base short, with 20 bases between. Germline V CDR1 and CDR2: SGHKS, YYEKEE (reference sequence). This CDR3 region has 17 residues. In DNA form, the CDR3 reads TGTGCCAGCAGCGTGGCTTCATATACATCAGGGAACACTGAAGCTTTCTTT. Translating gives CASSVASYTSGNTEAFF.

V gene TRBV5-1 combines with J gene TRBJ1-6; 7 bases are shared with TRBD1. The CDR3 consists of 15 residues. CDR1 is SGHRS, CDR2 YFSETQ, per germline. Germline trimming cut 0 bases from V and 4 bases from J; bases unmatched to any gene: 1. The CDR3 loop reads CASSLGGQYNSPLHF. As DNA, the CDR3 is TGCGCCAGCAGCTTGGGGGGACAGTATAATTCACCCCTCCACTTT. The full variable domain, with the rest looked up from reference TRBV5-1 and TRBJ1-6, is KAGVTQTPRYLIKTRGQQVTLSCSPISGHRSVSWYQQTPGQGLQFLFEYFSETQRNKGNFPGRFSGRQFSNSRSEMNVSTLELGDSALYLCASSLGGQYNSPLHFGNGTRLTVT.

In its sample, this clone was seen once. CDR3 DNA sequence: TGTGCCAGCAGTATTCCAGAGGGGGAACCCTACAATGAGCAGTTCTTC. This codes for CASSIPEGEPYNEQFF. The chain uses TRBV11-2 and TRBJ2-1; possible D gene TRBD1, 6 bases. The V and J ends lost 6 bases and 2 bases respectively, with 17 bases between them. The germline V gene encodes CDR1 SGHAT and CDR2 FQNNGV. The CDR3 spans 16 residues.

This rearrangement joins TRBV11-2 to TRBJ2-1, with TRBD1 matching 9 bases. The germline V gene has CDR1 SGHAT and CDR2 FQNNGV. With V trimmed by 5 bases and J by 4 bases, 9 bases remained unmatched. CDR3 length: 16 residues. The CDR3 DNA sequence: TGTGCCAGCAGCAACCTGGGACAGGGACGATACAATGAGCAGTTCTTC. It is translated as CASSNLGQGRYNEQFF.

V usage is TRBV9 and J usage is TRBJ2-1; D is possibly TRBD2 (7 bases). The CDR3 covers 18 residues. Germline loops: CDR1 SGDLS, CDR2 YYNGEE. V dropped 3 bases and J dropped 0 bases, with 19 bases sitting between them. CDR3 protein: CASSATGGGLNSYNEQFF. The CDR3 nucleotides are TGTGCCAGCAGCGCAACTGGGGGGGGCCTGAACTCCTACAATGAGCAGTTCTTC. The full variable domain, with the rest looked up from reference TRBV9 and TRBJ2-1, is DSGVTQTPKHLITATGQRVTLRCSPRSGDLSVYWYQQSLDQGLQFLIQYYNGEERAKGNILERFSAQQFPDLHSELNLSSLELGDSALYFCASSATGGGLNSYNEQFFGPGTRLTVL.

The gene calls are TRBV7-2 and TRBJ2-4; 14 bases fit TRBD2. The CDR3 is 19 residues long. Germline-derived CDR1 and CDR2 are SGHTA and FQGNSA. Unmatched junction bases numbered 5, after V lost 1 base and J lost 0 bases. The CDR3 spells CASSLVGTSGSSAKNIQYF. Here the CDR3 DNA reads TGTGCCAGCAGCTTAGTAGGGACTAGCGGGAGCTCAGCCAAAAACATTCAGTACTTC.

The chain has TRBV12-3 or TRBV12-4 and TRBJ2-1, with D unresolved. CDR3 size: 12 residues. The ends were cut back, 3 bases at V and 9 bases at J, with 9 bases in the middle. The CDR3 coding sequence is TGTGCCAGCAGTTTCTTCGGTAGTGAGCAGTTCTTC. Translation gives CASSFFGSEQFF.

The chain links TRBV6-1 to TRBJ2-1, with 12 positions matching TRBD2. This CDR3 has 19 residues. Unmatched junction bases numbered 11, after V lost 4 bases and J lost 1 base. The germline V gene encodes CDR1 MNHNS and CDR2 SASEGT. The CDR3 spells CASSVFGASGGGSYNEQFF. CDR3 in DNA: TGTGCCAGCAGTGTGTTTGGGGCTAGCGGGGGGGGTTCCTACAATGAGCAGTTCTTC.